The sequence of this T cell receptor (beta chain) was determined in a study of blood T cell repertoires in COVID-19. Study in general: Collection of acute and convalescent COVID-19 samples took place in the United States, Italy and Spain.

V lost 5 bases and J lost 8, with 19 bases in between. The CDR3 spans 15 residues. Germline assignment: CDR1 LNHDA and CDR2 SQIVND (reference sequence). Original analysis: Using reference gene primer amplification, nucleated cell counts were estimated. The table came from immunoSEQ multiplex PCR; TCRdb's copy has only in-frame clones and leaves some out. V and J calls plus clone size are reproduced from that table; the DNA served to infer D and trimming. The profile shows about 69,000 clones, 60% to 80% of them singletons. The chain combines TRBV19 with TRBJ2-1; D perhaps matches TRBD2 (6 bases). Sequencing input: peripheral blood. This TCR came from a man aged 55 to 70 with acute or convalescent COVID-19. CDR3 DNA sequence: TGTGCCAGTAGTTCCCGTCCGGGACTCAGGGATGAGCAGTTCTTC. It codes for CASSSRPGLRDEQFF.